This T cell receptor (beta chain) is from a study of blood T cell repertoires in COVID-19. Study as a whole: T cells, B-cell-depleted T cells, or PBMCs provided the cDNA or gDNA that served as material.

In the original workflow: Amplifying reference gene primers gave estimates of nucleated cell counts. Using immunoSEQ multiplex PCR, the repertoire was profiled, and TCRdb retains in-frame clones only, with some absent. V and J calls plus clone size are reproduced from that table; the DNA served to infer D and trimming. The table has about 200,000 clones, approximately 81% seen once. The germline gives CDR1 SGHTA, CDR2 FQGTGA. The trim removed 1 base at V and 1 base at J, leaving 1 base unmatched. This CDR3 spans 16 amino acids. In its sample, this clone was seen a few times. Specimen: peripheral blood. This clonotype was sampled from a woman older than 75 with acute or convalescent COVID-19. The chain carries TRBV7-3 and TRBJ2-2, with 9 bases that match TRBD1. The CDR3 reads CASSLMGQGNTGELFF. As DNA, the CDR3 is TGTGCCAGCAGCTTAATGGGACAGGGGAACACCGGGGAGCTGTTTTTT.